This TCR beta chain was sequenced in a study of blood T cell repertoires in COVID-19. Study at large: COVID-19 samples from acute and convalescent phases originated in the United States, Italy and Spain. PBMCs, B-cell-depleted T cells, or T cells were the source of the cDNA or gDNA that made up the material.

V shed 2 bases and J shed 6 bases, with 15 bases lying between them. CDR1 SGDLS and CDR2 YYNGEE come from the germline V gene. The CDR3 totals 14 residues. Recruited during active infection, patients (from Seattle) were subsequently followed longitudinally. The data were produced by immunoSEQ multiplex PCR, yet TCRdb's version contains in-frame clones alone and is incomplete. The data contain nearly 350,000 clones, about nine tenths of them seen just once; the ten biggest clones take up 7.3%. The chain links TRBV9 to TRBJ2-7; possible D gene TRBD1, 6 bases. The sample comprised peripheral blood. The origin of this receptor is a woman aged 70-85 years with COVID-19, enrolled during active disease. CDR3: CASSVDQQGPEQYF. Written as DNA, the CDR3 is TGTGCCAGCAGCGTCGACCAACAGGGCCCCGAGCAGTACTTC.